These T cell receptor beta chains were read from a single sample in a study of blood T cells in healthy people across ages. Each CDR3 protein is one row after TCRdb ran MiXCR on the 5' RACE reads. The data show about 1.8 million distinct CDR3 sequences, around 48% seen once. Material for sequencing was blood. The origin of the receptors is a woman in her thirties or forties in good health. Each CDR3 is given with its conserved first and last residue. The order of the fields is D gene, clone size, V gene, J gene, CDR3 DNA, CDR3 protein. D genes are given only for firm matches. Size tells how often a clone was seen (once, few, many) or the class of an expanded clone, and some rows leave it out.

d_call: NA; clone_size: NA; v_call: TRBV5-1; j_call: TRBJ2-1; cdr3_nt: TGCGCCAGCAGCCCTTCGTCCGGGGGGCGGCGGAATGAGCAGTTCTTC; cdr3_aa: CASSPSSGGRRNEQFF
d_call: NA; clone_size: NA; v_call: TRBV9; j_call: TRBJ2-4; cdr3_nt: TGTGCCAGCAGCCCAGTTGGGGGGGGCGGTGAGCAGTACTTC; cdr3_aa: CASSPVGGGGEQYF
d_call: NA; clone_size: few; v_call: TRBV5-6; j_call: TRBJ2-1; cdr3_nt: TGTGCCAGCAGCGTCCGGGACACCTCCTACAATGAGCAGTTCTTC; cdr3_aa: CASSVRDTSYNEQFF
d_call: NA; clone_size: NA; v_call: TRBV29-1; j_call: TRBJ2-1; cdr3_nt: TGCGGCGTTGAAGGAGAGACAGGAAGGAATGAGCAGTTCTTC; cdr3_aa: CGVEGETGRNEQFF
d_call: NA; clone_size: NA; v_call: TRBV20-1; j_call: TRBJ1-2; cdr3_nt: TGCAGTGCTAGTGGTGGGATGTTCGAACGGGGCTACACCTTC; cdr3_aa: CSASGGMFERGYTF
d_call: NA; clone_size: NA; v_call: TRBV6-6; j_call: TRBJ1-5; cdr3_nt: TGTGCCAGCAGTTATCCTGACAGAAGTCAGCCCCAGCATTTT; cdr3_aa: CASSYPDRSQPQHF
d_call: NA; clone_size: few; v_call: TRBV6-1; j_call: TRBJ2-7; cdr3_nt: TGTGCCAGCAGTGAATCTATTGGGGGGGCAACCTACGAGCAGTACTTC; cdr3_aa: CASSESIGGATYEQYF
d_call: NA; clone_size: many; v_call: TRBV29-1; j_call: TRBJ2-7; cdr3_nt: TGCAGCGTCACACGGGGGATCTACGAGCAGTACTTC; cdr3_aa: CSVTRGIYEQYF
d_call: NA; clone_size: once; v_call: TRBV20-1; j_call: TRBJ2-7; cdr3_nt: TGCAGTGCTAAGGGGCCGGAGACCCAGCACTTC; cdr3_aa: CSAKGPETQHF
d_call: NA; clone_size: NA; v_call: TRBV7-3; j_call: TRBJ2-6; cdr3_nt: TGTGCCAGCAGCTTAGATGGAACAGCCTCTGGGGCCAACGTCCTGACTTTC; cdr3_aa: CASSLDGTASGANVLTF
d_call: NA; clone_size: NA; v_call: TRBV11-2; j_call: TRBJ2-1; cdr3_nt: TGTGCCAGCAGCTCACCAGTCAGAGTTTACAATGAGCAGTTCTTC; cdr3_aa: CASSSPVRVYNEQFF
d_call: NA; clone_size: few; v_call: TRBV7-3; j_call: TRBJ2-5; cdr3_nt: TGTGCCAGCAGCTTAGAATCAAGATCCTTGGGCGGGGAGACCCAGTACTTC; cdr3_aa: CASSLESRSLGGETQYF
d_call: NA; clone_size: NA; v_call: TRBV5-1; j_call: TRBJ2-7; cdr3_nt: TGTGCCAGCAGCTCGAACAGGGATTCCGAGCAGTACTTC; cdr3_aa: CASSSNRDSEQYF
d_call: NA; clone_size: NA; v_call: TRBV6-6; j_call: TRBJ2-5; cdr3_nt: TGTGCCAGCAAACAGGGTCCCGGTCAAGAGACCCAGTACTTC; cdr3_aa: CASKQGPGQETQYF
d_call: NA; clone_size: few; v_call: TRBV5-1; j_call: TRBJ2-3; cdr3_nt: TGCGCCAGCCGGGGGGGCCCGGGACAGGGCTCCACAGATACGCAGTATTTT; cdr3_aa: CASRGGPGQGSTDTQYF
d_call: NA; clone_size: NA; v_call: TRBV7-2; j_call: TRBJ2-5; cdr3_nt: TGTGCCAGCAGTACCGACAGGGGAGGGTACAATGAGCAGTACTTC; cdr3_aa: CASSTDRGGYNEQYF
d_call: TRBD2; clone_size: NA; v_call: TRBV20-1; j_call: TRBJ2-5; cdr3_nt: TGCAGTGCTAGGGAGGGGCAAAGTGGACTAGCGGGGGATAACCAAGAGACCCAGTACTTC; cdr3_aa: CSAREGQSGLAGDNQETQYF
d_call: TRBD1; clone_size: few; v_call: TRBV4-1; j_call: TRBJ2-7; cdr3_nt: TGCGCCAGCAGCCAAGATAGAGATTCGGGACAGGGGACGGGGGAGCAGTACTTC; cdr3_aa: CASSQDRDSGQGTGEQYF
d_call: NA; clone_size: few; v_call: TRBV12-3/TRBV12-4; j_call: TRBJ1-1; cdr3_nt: TGTGCCAGCAGTTTAGGAGGGGCGAAAGATGGCACTGAAGCTTTCTTT; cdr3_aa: CASSLGGAKDGTEAFF
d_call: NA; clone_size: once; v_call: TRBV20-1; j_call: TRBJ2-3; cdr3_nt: TGCAGTGAAGGAAAGCGAGGGGCGCGGGTGTTCACAGATACGCAGTATTTT; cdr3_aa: CSEGKRGARVFTDTQYF
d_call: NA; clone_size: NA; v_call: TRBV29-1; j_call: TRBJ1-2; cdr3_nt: TGCAACGTTGAAGATCGGGAACAAAACTATGGCTTCACCTTC; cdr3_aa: CNVEDREQNYGFTF
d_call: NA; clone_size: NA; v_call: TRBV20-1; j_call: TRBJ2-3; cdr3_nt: TGCAGTGCCAAACCCCCGGAGGGGGGGGTGACAGATACGCAGTATTTT; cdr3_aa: CSAKPPEGGVTDTQYF
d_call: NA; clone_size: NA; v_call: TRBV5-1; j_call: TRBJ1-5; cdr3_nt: TGCGCCAGCAGCTGGAGCGGCGGGCAGCCCCAGCATTTT; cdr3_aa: CASSWSGGQPQHF
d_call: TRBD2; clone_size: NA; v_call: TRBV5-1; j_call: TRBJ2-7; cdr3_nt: TGCGCCAGCAGCTTGGCTAGCGGGTACATCAATGAGCAGTACTTC; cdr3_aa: CASSLASGYINEQYF
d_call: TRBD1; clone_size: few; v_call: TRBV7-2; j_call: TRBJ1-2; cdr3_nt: TGTGCCAGCAGCTTAGTCGGACCGCAGGGGGCCTCTTTTGGCTACACCTTC; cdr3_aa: CASSLVGPQGASFGYTF
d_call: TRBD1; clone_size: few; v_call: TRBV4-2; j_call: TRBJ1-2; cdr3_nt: TGTGCCAGCAGCCAGCCTGGGACAGGGCGCAACTATGGCTACACCTTC; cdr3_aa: CASSQPGTGRNYGYTF
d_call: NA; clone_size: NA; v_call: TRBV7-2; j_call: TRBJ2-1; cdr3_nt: TGTGCCAGCAGCTTAGTTGGGCAGTTCTTC; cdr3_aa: CASSLVGQFF
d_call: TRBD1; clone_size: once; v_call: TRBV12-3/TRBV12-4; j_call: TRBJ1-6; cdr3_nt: TGTGCCAGCAGTCATGACAGGGACGATTCACCCCTCCACTTT; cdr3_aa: CASSHDRDDSPLHF
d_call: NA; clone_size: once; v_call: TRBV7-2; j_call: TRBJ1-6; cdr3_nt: TGTGCCAGCAGCTTAGAGGAGATCCCAAGTTCACCCCTCCACTTT; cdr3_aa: CASSLEEIPSSPLHF
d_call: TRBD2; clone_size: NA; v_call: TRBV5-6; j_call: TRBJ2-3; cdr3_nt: TGTGCCAGCAGCATCATCGGGAGGGAGGTCACAGATACGCAGTATTTT; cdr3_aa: CASSIIGREVTDTQYF
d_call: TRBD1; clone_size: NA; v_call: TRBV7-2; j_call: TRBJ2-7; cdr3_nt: TGTGCCAGCAGCTTAGCTAGGACAGGCCTGGGGCGAGAGCAGTACTTC; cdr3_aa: CASSLARTGLGREQYF
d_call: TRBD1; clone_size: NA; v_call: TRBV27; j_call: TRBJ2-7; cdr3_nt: TGTGCCAGCCGGACGATCGGGACAGGGTCTTCCTACGAGCAGTACTTC; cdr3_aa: CASRTIGTGSSYEQYF
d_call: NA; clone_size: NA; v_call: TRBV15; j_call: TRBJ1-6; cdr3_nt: TGTGCCACCAGCAGTGGGGAACGGGACTATAATTCACCCCTCCACTTT; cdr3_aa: CATSSGERDYNSPLHF
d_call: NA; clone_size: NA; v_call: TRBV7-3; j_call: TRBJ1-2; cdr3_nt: TGTGCCAGCAGCGTCGGGACTTTCTATGGCTACACCTTC; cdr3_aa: CASSVGTFYGYTF
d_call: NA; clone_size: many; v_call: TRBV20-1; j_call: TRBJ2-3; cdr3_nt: TGCAGTGCCCAAAATCCTAGGGGCCGGAGCACAGATACGCAGTATTTT; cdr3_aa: CSAQNPRGRSTDTQYF
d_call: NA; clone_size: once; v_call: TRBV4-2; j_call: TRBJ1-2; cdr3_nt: TGTGCCAGCAGCCAGACCCCGCGGGGTGTATTTCTTACGGGCTACACCTTC; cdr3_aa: CASSQTPRGVFLTGYTF
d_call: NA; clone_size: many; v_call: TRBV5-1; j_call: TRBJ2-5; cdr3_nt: TGTGCCAGCAGTTTAGCTTCGGGGGTTGAGACCCAGTACTTC; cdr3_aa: CASSLASGVETQYF